This is a list of T cell receptor beta chains from one sample in a study of cytomegalovirus exposure and HLA in healthy donors. Sequencing used immunoSEQ multiplex PCR; TCRdb keeps in-frame clones, though not all of them. The data contain 60,000 or so clones, 65% to 80% of them seen just once; the ten biggest clones take up around a third. The specimen sequenced was PBMCs. The receptors come from a middle-aged man in good health and CMV-seropositive. The CDR3 runs from the conserved cysteine through the conserved F or W. D genes are given only for firm matches. Size is omitted from some rows. Given values are once, few, many or a class for expanded clones.

>NA|NA|TRBJ2-5|TRBV18
CASSPGKGETQYF
TGTGCCAGCTCACCAGGGAAGGGGGAGACCCAGTACTTC
>NA|NA|TRBJ1-2|TRBV4-1
CASSQVIRGKGYTF
TGCGCCAGCAGCCAAGTAATTAGGGGTAAAGGCTACACCTTC
>NA|TRBD1|TRBJ1-2|TRBV7-9
CASSTGGGANGYTF
TGTGCCAGCAGCACAGGGGGGGGCGCGAATGGCTACACCTTC
>large|TRBD1|TRBJ1-2|TRBV19
CASEGQGLKGYTF
TGTGCCAGCGAGGGACAGGGACTAAAGGGCTACACCTTC
>NA|NA|TRBJ2-3|TRBV10-3
CATAWEDTQYF
TGTGCCACTGCATGGGAGGATACGCAGTATTTT
>NA|NA|TRBJ2-7|TRBV4-3
CASSLNPPGPGFSYEQYF
TGCGCCAGCAGCCTAAACCCACCAGGGCCAGGTTTTTCCTACGAGCAGTACTTC
>few|NA|TRBJ2-7|TRBV5-6
CASSKLYEQYF
TGTGCCAGCAGCAAGCTCTACGAGCAGTACTTC
>NA|NA|TRBJ2-3|TRBV30
CASTGSTDTQYF
TGTGCCTCCACAGGGAGCACAGATACGCAGTATTTT
>NA|NA|TRBJ2-7|TRBV7-2
CASSPTFRQSSYEQYF
TGTGCCAGCAGCCCCACGTTCAGGCAGAGCTCCTACGAGCAGTACTTC
>few|TRBD2|TRBJ2-2|TRBV6-6
CASRRGGSNTGELFF
TGTGCCAGCAGACGGGGGGGCTCGAACACCGGGGAGCTGTTTTTT
>NA|NA|TRBJ1-1|TRBV15
CATSREGRNTEAFF
TGTGCCACCAGCAGAGAGGGCAGGAACACTGAAGCTTTCTTT
>NA|NA|TRBJ1-3|TRBV10-3
CAISDGGFGNTIYF
TGTGCCATCAGTGATGGGGGGTTTGGAAACACCATATATTTT
>few|TRBD1|TRBJ2-2|TRBV4-1
CASSRNRGDTGELFF
TGCGCCAGCAGCCGAAACAGGGGTGACACCGGGGAGCTGTTTTTT
>few|NA|TRBJ1-4|TRBV7-8
CASSPTRGYEEKLFF
TGTGCCAGCAGCCCAACACGGGGGTATGAGGAAAAACTGTTTTTT
>NA|NA|TRBJ2-3|TRBV4-1
CASSQRGTVSDTQYF
TGCGCCAGCAGCCAGCGCGGGACGGTTTCAGATACGCAGTATTTT
>few|NA|TRBJ2-7|TRBV7-9
CASRGQDLYEQYF
TGTGCCAGCAGGGGGCAGGATCTCTACGAGCAGTACTTC
>NA|NA|TRBJ1-4|TRBV5-1
CASSRTGSATNEKLFF
TGCGCCAGCAGCCGGACTGGCAGCGCAACTAATGAAAAACTGTTTTTT